A selection of T cell receptor beta chains follows, all from one sample in a study of cytomegalovirus exposure and HLA in healthy donors. The table came from immunoSEQ multiplex PCR; TCRdb's copy has only in-frame clones and leaves some out. The sample shows under 350,000 clones, around 86% of them seen only once. Source material: PBMCs. These receptors originate from a woman younger than 35 in good health and CMV-seronegative. Both conserved end residues are part of each CDR3. The order of the fields is D gene, clone size, J gene, V gene, CDR3 DNA, CDR3 protein. D genes are given only for firm matches. Rows may omit the clone size; those that give it use once, few, many or a size class.

>.|.|TRBJ2-5|TRBV6-5
TGTGCCAGCAGTTACGGCGTCGGGAGCGGAGAGACCCAGTACTTC
CASSYGVGSGETQYF
>TRBD1|.|TRBJ2-1|TRBV6-1
TGTGCCAGTAAACGACAGGGGAGTCACAATGAGCAGTTCTTC
CASKRQGSHNEQFF
>TRBD2|.|TRBJ2-1|TRBV9
TGTGCCAGCAGCGTTCGACTAGCGGGCGTGTACAATGAGCAGTTCTTC
CASSVRLAGVYNEQFF
>TRBD1|.|TRBJ1-1|TRBV7-9
TGTGCCAGCAGGCGCGCCGGGACAGGGAAGTCAGAAGAAACTGAAGCTTTCTTT
CASRRAGTGKSEETEAFF
>.|.|TRBJ1-2|TRBV30
TGTGCCTGGAGCCCAGGCACAGGGTATGGCTACACCTTC
CAWSPGTGYGYTF
>TRBD1|.|TRBJ1-2|TRBV9
TGTGCCAGCAGCGTAGAAGGACAGGGGGCTTCTGGCTACACCTTC
CASSVEGQGASGYTF
>TRBD1|.|TRBJ2-7|TRBV12-5
TGTGCTAGTGGTTTGCAGCGGACAGGGGTGGGCGAGCAGTACTTC
CASGLQRTGVGEQYF
>.|.|TRBJ1-1|TRBV29-1
TGCAGCGTAAACAGGGCCACGAACACTGAAGCTTTCTTT
CSVNRATNTEAFF
>.|.|TRBJ2-3|TRBV27
TGTGCCAGCAGTTTAATAAGCACAGATACGCAGTATTTT
CASSLISTDTQYF
>.|.|TRBJ1-5|TRBV27
TGTGCCAGCAGTCGTCGACAGGCCATTGGGAATCAGCCCCAGCATTTT
CASSRRQAIGNQPQHF
>.|.|TRBJ1-1|TRBV28
TGTGCCAGCAGTTTATACTTGAGCAACACTGAAGCTTTCTTT
CASSLYLSNTEAFF
>TRBD2|.|TRBJ2-3|TRBV4-1
TGCGCCAGCAGCCAAGCAAGTTTAGCGGGGATGGCAGATACGCAGTATTTT
CASSQASLAGMADTQYF
>.|few|TRBJ2-7|TRBV10-3
TGTGCCATCAGTGAGTCAGCACTTTCCTACGAGCAGTACTTC
CAISESALSYEQYF
>TRBD1|.|TRBJ1-6|TRBV5-1
TGCGCCAGCAGCTCAGGACAGGGTACTCCTAATTCACCCCTCCACTTT
CASSSGQGTPNSPLHF
>.|once|TRBJ2-1|TRBV19
TGTGCCAGTAGTATAGAAAGCGGTCGCGCCTACAATGAGCAGTTCTTC
CASSIESGRAYNEQFF
>TRBD1|once|TRBJ1-1|TRBV27
TGTGCCAGCAGCCCTCGTGCGCCGGGACAGGGAGTGAACACTGAAGCTTTCTTT
CASSPRAPGQGVNTEAFF
>.|.|TRBJ1-5|TRBV19
TGTGCCAGTAGTGCCCTCGCGGTGTCCCAGCATTTT
CASSALAVSQHF
>.|.|TRBJ1-2|TRBV11-2
TGTGCCAGCAGCCCCCCGGGAGACTATGGCTACACCTTC
CASSPPGDYGYTF
>.|once|TRBJ2-3|TRBV20-1
TGCAGTGCTAGCCTGACAGATACGCAGTATTTT
CSASLTDTQYF
>.|.|TRBJ2-2|TRBV30
TGTGCCTGGAGTGTTGGCGGGACGGCCGGGGAGCTGTTTTTT
CAWSVGGTAGELFF
>TRBD1|.|TRBJ1-5|TRBV30
TGTGCCTGTAACAGGGGAGATCAGCCCCAGCATTTT
CACNRGDQPQHF
>TRBD1|.|TRBJ1-1|TRBV2
TGTGCCAGCGGGTGGACAGGGGTGCCCACTGAAGCTTTCTTT
CASGWTGVPTEAFF
>.|.|TRBJ2-2|TRBV5-1
TGCGCCAGCAGCCCTACCCCCACGACAGCGACCCTTACCGGGGAGCTGTTTTTT
CASSPTPTTATLTGELFF
>.|once|TRBJ2-6|TRBV27
TGTGCCAGCAGTTTATCAGGCAGGTCGGCCGGGGCCAACGTCCTGACTTTC
CASSLSGRSAGANVLTF
>.|.|TRBJ2-5|TRBV6-5
TGTGCCAGCAGTTCAACAGGTGGGGAGACCCAGTACTTC
CASSSTGGETQYF
>TRBD1|.|TRBJ1-6|TRBV6-1
TGTGCCAGCAGGGTGACAGGGTGGGAGAATTCACCCCTCCACTTT
CASRVTGWENSPLHF
>TRBD1|.|TRBJ1-2|TRBV6-6
TGTGCCAGCAGGACGGGACAGGGGGCGGGTGGCTACACCTTC
CASRTGQGAGGYTF
>.|once|TRBJ1-4|TRBV30
TGTGCCTGGAGGCCTAGGGAAAAACTGTTTTTT
CAWRPREKLFF
>.|.|TRBJ1-2|TRBV28
TGTGCCAGCAGTTCTCCAGGGGCTGGGGGAGGCTACACCTTC
CASSSPGAGGGYTF
>.|.|TRBJ1-4|TRBV5-1
TGCGCCAGCAGCTTGGGCGGCGACGTTGAAAAACTGTTTTTT
CASSLGGDVEKLFF
>TRBD1|.|TRBJ1-1|TRBV5-1
TGCGCCAGCAGCTTGGGGACAGGGGGGACTGAAGCTTTCTTT
CASSLGTGGTEAFF
>.|.|TRBJ2-6|TRBV7-8
TGTGCCAGCAGCCTTACAGGAGTGTCTAGCTCTGGGGCCAACGTCCTGACTTTC
CASSLTGVSSSGANVLTF